Listed below are T cell receptor beta chains from one sample, sequenced in a study of memory CD4+ T cells and cytomegalovirus serostatus. TCRdb's table, derived via immunoSEQ multiplex PCR, lists solely in-frame clones and lacks some. The table records under 35,000 clones, around 76% of them present only once. Input material: memory CD4+ T cells from blood. The receptors derive from an adult in good health and CMV-seronegative. Some clones in this sample may be carry-over from other donors' samples. CDR3s include the opening cysteine and the closing phenylalanine or tryptophan. The D gene is left open where the match is weak. Not all rows give a size; the values are once, few, many and, for expanded clones, a class.

d_call	clone_size	v_call	cdr3_length	j_call	cdr3_nt	cdr3_aa
NA	few	TRBV10-1	13	TRBJ1-1	TGCGCCAGAAGGAAACGAATTGTTACTGAAGCTTTCTTT	CARRKRIVTEAFF
NA	once	TRBV11-3	14	TRBJ2-1	TGTGCCAGCAGCTTAGTAATAGGCAGGAGTGAGCAGTTCTTC	CASSLVIGRSEQFF
NA	NA	TRBV6-6	15	TRBJ1-1	TGTGCCAGCAGCCGGGACACCCTGGGGAACACTGAAGCTTTCTTT	CASSRDTLGNTEAFF
NA	NA	TRBV7-3	14	TRBJ1-6	TGTGCCAGCAGCTTAACGGTCCACGATTCACCCCTCCACTTT	CASSLTVHDSPLHF
TRBD1	NA	TRBV6-1	15	TRBJ2-5	TGTGCCAGCACCCACGGGCGGACAGGACAAGAGACCCAGTACTTC	CASTHGRTGQETQYF
NA	NA	TRBV4-1	15	TRBJ2-7	TGCGCCAGCAGCCAAGATCGAGGAGGGTACTACGAGCAGTACTTC	CASSQDRGGYYEQYF
NA	NA	TRBV6-5	15	TRBJ1-1	TGTGCCAGCAGCCGAGGACAATTTGGTGCGGCTGAAGCTTTCTTT	CASSRGQFGAAEAFF
TRBD1	NA	TRBV11-2	15	TRBJ1-2	TGTGCCAGCAGCCAAGACAGGGGGCGCGGCTATGGCTACACCTTC	CASSQDRGRGYGYTF
TRBD1	NA	TRBV30	13	TRBJ1-2	TGTGCCTGGAGCGGGACAGGGCGGGATGGCTACACCTTC	CAWSGTGRDGYTF
NA	NA	TRBV6-6	12	TRBJ1-1	TGTGCCAGCTTTCGGACAGACACTGAAGCTTTCTTT	CASFRTDTEAFF
NA	once	TRBV28	16	TRBJ2-6	TGTGCCAGCAGTTTTCCTTCGTCTTCTGGGGCCAACGTCCTGACTTTC	CASSFPSSSGANVLTF
TRBD1	few	TRBV29-1	11	TRBJ1-1	TGCAGCACCGACAGGGGGACTGAAGCTTTCTTT	CSTDRGTEAFF
NA	NA	TRBV5-6	14	TRBJ1-1	TGTGCCAGCAGCTTGTTATTTAGGAACACTGAAGCTTTCTTT	CASSLLFRNTEAFF
TRBD1	NA	TRBV5-6	13	TRBJ1-2	TGTGCCAGCAGCTCAGACAGGGCTGGTGGCTACACCTTC	CASSSDRAGGYTF
TRBD1	NA	TRBV18	15	TRBJ1-5	TGTGCCAGCTCCGCGACAGGGGATAGCAATCAGCCCCAGCATTTT	CASSATGDSNQPQHF
TRBD1	few	TRBV11-3	15	TRBJ1-6	TGTGCCAGCAGCCCAAGGACAGGGTCCGATTCACCCCTCCACTTT	CASSPRTGSDSPLHF
NA	NA	TRBV19	15	TRBJ1-2	TGTGCCAGTAATGCCCTTACTCAGGGCTTCTATGGCTACACCTTC	CASNALTQGFYGYTF
TRBD1	NA	TRBV4-3	13	TRBJ1-6	TGCGCCAGCAGCCAGGACAGGGCTTCACCCCTCCACTTT	CASSQDRASPLHF
TRBD1	NA	TRBV7-2	16	TRBJ2-5	TGTGCCAGCAGCTTAAGCCAGGGGGCTGTAGGGGAGACCCAGTACTTC	CASSLSQGAVGETQYF
NA	NA	TRBV19	14	TRBJ1-2	TGTGCCAGTAGCGTTCAATCTGGGAACTATGGCTACACCTTC	CASSVQSGNYGYTF
TRBD1	NA	TRBV5-6	15	TRBJ1-2	TGTGCCAGCAGCTTGGTCTACGACAGGGACTATGGCTACACCTTC	CASSLVYDRDYGYTF
TRBD2	NA	TRBV5-5	18	TRBJ2-3	TGTGCCAGCAGCTTGGAATTTGGGCGGGGGATGTACACAGATACGCAGTATTTT	CASSLEFGRGMYTDTQYF
NA	NA	TRBV19	14	TRBJ1-1	TGTGCCAGTACCCGACAGCCAGGGTACACTGAAGCTTTCTTT	CASTRQPGYTEAFF
NA	NA	TRBV28	14	TRBJ1-2	TGTGCCAGCAGTTCACAACCACCTAACTATGGCTACACCTTC	CASSSQPPNYGYTF
TRBD1	few	TRBV19	15	TRBJ1-1	TGTGCCAGTAATACGGGACAGAGATTCAACACTGAAGCTTTCTTT	CASNTGQRFNTEAFF
NA	NA	TRBV11-2	15	TRBJ2-2	TGTGCCAGCAGCTTTAGGAGGGCGAACACCGGGGAGCTGTTTTTT	CASSFRRANTGELFF
NA	NA	TRBV5-6	11	TRBJ2-3	TGTGCCAGCAGCCATACGGATACGCAGTATTTT	CASSHTDTQYF
NA	once	TRBV6-5	14	TRBJ1-2	TGTGCCAGCAGTTACTCTGCCGGGAGAGGAGGCTACACCTTC	CASSYSAGRGGYTF
NA	NA	TRBV6-6	13	TRBJ1-1	TGTGCCAGCAGACGAGCGACAGACACTGAAGCTTTCTTT	CASRRATDTEAFF
TRBD2	NA	TRBV9	17	TRBJ2-2	TGTGCCAGCAGCCTCGACCCTAGCGGGGGGGTAAAAGGGGAGCTGTTTTTT	CASSLDPSGGVKGELFF
NA	NA	TRBV29-1	12	TRBJ1-5	TGCAGCGTTAAATCGACAGATCAGCCCCAGCATTTT	CSVKSTDQPQHF
TRBD2	few	TRBV7-8	16	TRBJ2-3	TGTGCCAGCAGCTTATCTAGCGGGGGGAACACAGATACGCAGTATTTT	CASSLSSGGNTDTQYF
NA	NA	TRBV6-5	12	TRBJ2-7	TGTGCCAGCAGCTCGGGGGCCTACGAGCAGTACTTC	CASSSGAYEQYF
NA	NA	TRBV2	12	TRBJ2-7	TGTGCCAGCAGTAAGGACAGGGAGGGGCAGTACTTC	CASSKDREGQYF
NA	NA	TRBV11-2	14	TRBJ2-4	TGTGCCAGCAGCCTGGGTAGGGGAGTGAACATTCAGTACTTC	CASSLGRGVNIQYF
NA	NA	TRBV5-1	14	TRBJ1-1	TGCGCCAGCAGATTGTTTCAGGGAGACACTGAAGCTTTCTTT	CASRLFQGDTEAFF
TRBD1	once	TRBV19	14	TRBJ1-5	TGTGCCAGTAGTATCCGGTCAGGGGGCCAGCCCCAGCATTTT	CASSIRSGGQPQHF
NA	NA	TRBV7-9	15	TRBJ2-5	TGTGCCAGCAGGAAAGGGGCACAGATTATAGAGACCCAGTACTTC	CASRKGAQIIETQYF
TRBD1	NA	TRBV11-3	15	TRBJ2-2	TGTGCCAGCAGCTCCGGGACAGGACTGTCCGGGGAGCTGTTTTTT	CASSSGTGLSGELFF
TRBD2	NA	TRBV6-1	15	TRBJ2-7	TGTGCCAGCAGTATGACTAGCGGGGGCTCCTACGAGCAGTACTTC	CASSMTSGGSYEQYF
TRBD2	NA	TRBV2	16	TRBJ2-3	TGTGCCAGCAGCCGGACTAGCGGGGTTTTTTCAGATACGCAGTATTTT	CASSRTSGVFSDTQYF
NA	NA	TRBV7-6	14	TRBJ2-7	TGTGCCAGCAGTCCCACAGTGCGTAACTACGAGCAGTACTTC	CASSPTVRNYEQYF
NA	NA	TRBV19	13	TRBJ1-5	TGTGCCAGTACATCCAGGGGCAATCAGCCCCAGCATTTT	CASTSRGNQPQHF